Described below is a single TCR beta chain sequence and its context. This clonotype was seen at least ten times. Its antigen is unknown. Per-base quality was not reported, and no clone a single base away is much larger than it. Receptor libraries were prepared by PCR. Sequenced using an Illumina HiSeq 2500. Molecular barcoding was employed in the preparation of TCR libraries, with unique molecular identifiers being used to normalize TCRbeta repertoire quantification. In TCRdb, the public reads were trimmed at Q25 with fastp and aligned with MiXCR, with productive beta chains retained. Duplicate CDR3 protein sequences are folded into a single record with the most common DNA and genes. Within this sample are over 150,000 distinct CDR3 sequences, with more than 6.5% of them counted one time only. Clones ranked in the top ten supply 3% to 3.5% of the sample. The data derive from a study of T-cell reconstitution after alpha-beta-depleted transplantation in children (dated by TCRdb to 2016 to 2017). Looking at the study overall: Using TCR repertoire profiling, the study followed T-cell immune reconstitution in a quantitative way in children after TCRalphabeta/CD19-depleted allogeneic hematopoietic cell transplantation.

The sequences come from PBMCs from the stem cell graft donor, collected from the stem cell graft. This clonotype was obtained from a human donor who donated a stem cell graft to a child with Wiskott-Aldrich syndrome.

The bases are TGCAGTGCTGTACGCTCAGCGGGGCCCTCCTACAATGAGCAGTTCTTC. This yields the protein CSAVRSAGPSYNEQFF. The sequence is built from TRBV20-1 and TRBJ2-1, with 7 junctional bases fitting TRBD2. Relative to germline, V is missing 5 bases and J is missing 0 bases, with 10 bases of the junction outside any gene match. The CDR3 runs 16 amino acids, cysteine and phenylalanine included. Here the CDR3 DNA is all that survives: 48 bases in frame from base 1. In the germline V gene (reference sequence), CDR1 corresponds to DFQATT and CDR2 to SNEGSKA.